The source of this TCR beta chain is a study of shared clonotypes between healthy human individuals (TCRdb year 2020). For the study in its entirety: The cohort comprised a couple of women and a few men aged 18 to 49 years. For each donor, CD4 naive and CD4 memory were each given three plates, CD8 naive was given two plates, and CD8 memory was given one plate. Blood TCR repertoires of a handful of healthy adults were deeply sequenced to estimate repertoire size and the extent of clonotype sharing between individuals. To increase sequencing depth and limit assay-specific biases, TCR repertoire library preparation and sequencing were carried out by different laboratories using diverse techniques. Per donor, leukapheresis produced somewhere between about 0.85 and 9.5 billion PBMCs.

CD8 naive samples were CD45RO-negative cells positively selected for CCR7, giving a CD45RA+CCR7+ population that excluded TemRA cells. Healthy HIV-negative adults with no recently reported acute infections or vaccinations were included as donors. All donors were Caucasian adults living in Nashville, Tennessee, USA. Blood was obtained by leukapheresis, after which PBMCs were separated by Ficoll-Histopaque density gradient centrifugation and cryopreserved in liquid nitrogen vapor phase. Purity and quantity of every magnetically sorted T cell population were checked by analytical flow cytometry. Genomic DNA was isolated from every sorted fraction and measured by UV absorbance on a Nanodrop 2000c. Comments on this clone: It lacks a known antigen. Per-base quality was not reported, and no clone a single base away is much larger than it.

General conclusions and limits of the study: Incomplete sequencing was indicated by rarefaction of sorted-subset datasets, despite the large sequencing depth. Sampling was restricted to blood, and TCR repertoires in tissue are likely to differ from TCR repertoires in blood. The genetic and exposure-history diversity represented was limited by the small number of donors. Larger estimated clonotype richness was generally found for naive subsets than for memory subsets. Compared with non-shared clonotypes, the clonotypes found in all four sorted-subset donors had higher generation probabilities. Based on pairwise subsampling, the degree of clonotype sharing among donors was expected to be affected by sequencing depth. Across several donors, roughly 5% of naive CD4, around 3.5% of naive CD8, approximately 2.5% of memory CD4, and 0.4% of memory CD8 clonotypes were shared.

TCR CDR3 regions were amplified from genomic DNA by multiplex PCR using the deep immunoSEQ assay. Extracted genomic DNA from each cell subset was spread evenly across all wells of several immunoSEQ 96-well plates, with each plate serving as a replicate. Each replicate PCR for sorted subsets received 150 to 250 ng genomic DNA, equal to tens of thousands of T cell genomes. The purified libraries were quantified using a Qubit 3.0 fluorometer, sized with a Bioanalyzer 2100, and then quantified again using the KAPA Library Quantification kit. Every immunoSEQ 96-well plate was sequenced on a separate single-read 150-cycle Illumina NextSeq 550 flow cell. Per the original workflow: Because the immunoSEQ output included only junctional sequences and no quality scores, the filtering could not be the same as the filtering used for full-length reads. To assign V/J genes and CDR3, sequences were annotated against IMGT germline references using PyIR, a Python wrapper for IgBLAST v1.9. Any read was removed if the V/J assignment was weak (E-value above 1e-6), the CDR3 was missing, or the read contained stop codons, out-of-frame junctions, or ambiguous translated residues. V3J clonotypes were defined by identical inferred V gene, J gene, and CDR3 amino acid sequence. Percentage overlap between repertoires was computed as shared unique clonotypes divided by the size of the smaller repertoire. Repertoire richness was assessed with RTK rarefaction, the Chao1 estimator, and Recon v2.1 estimates of unobserved clonotypes. Generation probabilities were computed with OLGA for all TCRbeta clonotypes obtained by the gDNA method from several donors. What TCRdb holds here is the immuneACCESS table cut down to in-frame rearrangements. Part of the clones is not present; checked against another copy, under half of the missing clones reflect an unresolved V gene, and the others are unexplained. V, J and clone size were drawn from that table, and D and trimming were deduced from the DNA. This sample has roughly 2,000,000 clones in its table, and roughly 95% of those were observed once. 1.2% of the sample belongs to the ten largest clones.

CDR1 and CDR2 (SGHTA, FQGTGA) derive from the germline V gene. Unmatched junction bases come to 1, with V trimmed by 2 bases and J by 2 bases. The CDR3 goes from the cysteine to the phenylalanine over 15 residues. Only the CDR3 portion is preserved as DNA: 45 bases, with reading frame beginning at the first base. The rearrangement combines TRBV7-3 with TRBJ2-1; TRBD1 lines up with 9 middle nucleotides. The sample was naive CD8+ T cells sorted from blood. The sample's cell subset or site, from its label and the paper: CD45RA+CCR7+. This clonotype was sampled from a man younger than 35 in good health. The DNA sequence reads TGTGCCAGCAGCTTAGGGACAGGGCCCTACAATGAGCAGTTCTTC. Its coded protein is CASSLGTGPYNEQFF. With the portions outside the CDR3 filled from the reference TRBV7-3 and TRBJ2-1 genes, the complete variable region becomes GAGVSQTPSNKVTEKGKYVELRCDPISGHTALYWYRQSLGQGPEFLIYFQGTGAADDSGLPNDRFFAVRPEGSVSTLKIQRTERGDSAVYLCASSLGTGPYNEQFFGPGTRLTVL.